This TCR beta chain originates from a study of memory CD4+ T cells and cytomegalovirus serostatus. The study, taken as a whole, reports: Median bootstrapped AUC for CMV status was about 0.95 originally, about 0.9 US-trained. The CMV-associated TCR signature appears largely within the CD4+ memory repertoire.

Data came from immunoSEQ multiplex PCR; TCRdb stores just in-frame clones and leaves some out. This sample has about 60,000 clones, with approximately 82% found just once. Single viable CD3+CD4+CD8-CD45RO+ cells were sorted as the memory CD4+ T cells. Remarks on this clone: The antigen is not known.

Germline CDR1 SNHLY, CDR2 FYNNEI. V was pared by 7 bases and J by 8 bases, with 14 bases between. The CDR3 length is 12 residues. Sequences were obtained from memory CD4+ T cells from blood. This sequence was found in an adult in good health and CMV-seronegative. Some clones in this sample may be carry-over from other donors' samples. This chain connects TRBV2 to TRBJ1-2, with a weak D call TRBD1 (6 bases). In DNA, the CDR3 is TGTGCCAGCACCCCCTGGACAGTAGGCTACACCTTC. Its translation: CASTPWTVGYTF. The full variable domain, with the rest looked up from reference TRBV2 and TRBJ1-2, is EPEVTQTPSHQVTQMGQEVILRCVPISNHLYFYWYRQILGQKVEFLVSFYNNEISEKSEIFDDQFSVERPDGSNFTLKIRSTKLEDSAMYFCASTPWTVGYTFGSGTRLTVV.